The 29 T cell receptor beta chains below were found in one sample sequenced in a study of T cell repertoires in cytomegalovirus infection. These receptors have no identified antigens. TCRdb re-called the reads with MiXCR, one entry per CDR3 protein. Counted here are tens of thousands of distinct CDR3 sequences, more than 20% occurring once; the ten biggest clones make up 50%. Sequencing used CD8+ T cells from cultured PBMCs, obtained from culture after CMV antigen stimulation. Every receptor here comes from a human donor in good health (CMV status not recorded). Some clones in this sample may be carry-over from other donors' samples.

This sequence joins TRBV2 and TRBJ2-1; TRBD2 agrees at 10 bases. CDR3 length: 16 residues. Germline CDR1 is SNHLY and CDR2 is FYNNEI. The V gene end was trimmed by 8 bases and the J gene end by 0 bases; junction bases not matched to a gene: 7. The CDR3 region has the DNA TGTGCCAGCGGTGGACTAGCGGAACCCTCCTACAATGAGCAGTTCTTC. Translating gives CASGGLAEPSYNEQFF.

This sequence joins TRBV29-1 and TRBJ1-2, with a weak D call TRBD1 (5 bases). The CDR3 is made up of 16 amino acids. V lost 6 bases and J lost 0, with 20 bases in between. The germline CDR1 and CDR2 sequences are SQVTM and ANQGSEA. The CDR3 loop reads CSVGGDGGPANYGYTF. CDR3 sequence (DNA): TGCAGCGTCGGGGGGGACGGAGGACCTGCTAACTATGGCTACACCTTC.

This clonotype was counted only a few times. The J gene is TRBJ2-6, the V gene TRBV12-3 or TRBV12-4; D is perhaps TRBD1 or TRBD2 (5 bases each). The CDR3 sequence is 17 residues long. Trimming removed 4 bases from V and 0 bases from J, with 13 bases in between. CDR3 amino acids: CASSWPPGTSGANVLTF. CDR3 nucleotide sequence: TGTGCCAGCAGTTGGCCCCCGGGGACCTCTGGGGCCAACGTCCTGACTTTC.

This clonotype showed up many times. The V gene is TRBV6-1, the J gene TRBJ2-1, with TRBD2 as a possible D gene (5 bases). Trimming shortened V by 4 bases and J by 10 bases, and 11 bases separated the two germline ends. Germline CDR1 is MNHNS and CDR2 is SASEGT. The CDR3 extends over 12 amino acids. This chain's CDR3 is CASSAPGWEQFF. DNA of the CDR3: TGTGCCAGCAGTGCCCCGGGGTGGGAGCAGTTCTTC.

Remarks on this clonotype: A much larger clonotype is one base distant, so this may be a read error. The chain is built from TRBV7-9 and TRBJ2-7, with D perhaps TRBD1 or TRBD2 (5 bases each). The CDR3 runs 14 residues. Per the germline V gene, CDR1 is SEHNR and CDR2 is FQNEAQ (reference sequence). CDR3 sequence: CGSSQGPTHSEQYF. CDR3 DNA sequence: TGTGGCAGCAGCCAGGGACCGACGCACAGTGAGCAGTACTTC.

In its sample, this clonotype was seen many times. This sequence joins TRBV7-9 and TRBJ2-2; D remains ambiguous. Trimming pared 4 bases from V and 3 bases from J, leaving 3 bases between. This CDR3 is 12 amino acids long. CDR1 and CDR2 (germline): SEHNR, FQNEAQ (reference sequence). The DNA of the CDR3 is TGTGCCAGCAGCTCTCACACCGGGGAGCTGTTTTTT. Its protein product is CASSSHTGELFF.

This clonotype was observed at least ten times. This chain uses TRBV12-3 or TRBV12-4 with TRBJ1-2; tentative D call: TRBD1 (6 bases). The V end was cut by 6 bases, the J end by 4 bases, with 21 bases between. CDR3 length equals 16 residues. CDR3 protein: CASSFGETGFTYGYTF. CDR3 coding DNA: TGTGCCAGCAGCTTTGGTGAAACAGGGTTCACCTATGGCTACACCTTC.

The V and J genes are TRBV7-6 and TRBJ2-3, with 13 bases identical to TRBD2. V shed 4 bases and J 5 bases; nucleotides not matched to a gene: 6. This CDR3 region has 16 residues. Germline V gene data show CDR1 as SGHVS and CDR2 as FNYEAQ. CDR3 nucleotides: TGTGCCAGCAGCTCGACTAGCGGGGGGCTGCTAGATACGCAGTATTTT. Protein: CASSSTSGGLLDTQYF.

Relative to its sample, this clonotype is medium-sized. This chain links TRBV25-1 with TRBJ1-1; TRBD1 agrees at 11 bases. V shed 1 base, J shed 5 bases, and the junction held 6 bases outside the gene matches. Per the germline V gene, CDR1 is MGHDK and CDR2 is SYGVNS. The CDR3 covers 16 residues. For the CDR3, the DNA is TGTGCCAGCAGTGAATCCGGGACAGGGGGATGGACTGAAGCTTTCTTT. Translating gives CASSESGTGGWTEAFF.

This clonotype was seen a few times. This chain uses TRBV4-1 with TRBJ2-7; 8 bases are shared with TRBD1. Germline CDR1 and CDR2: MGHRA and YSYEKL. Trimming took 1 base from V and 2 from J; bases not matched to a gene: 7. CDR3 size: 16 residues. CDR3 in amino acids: CASSQGSDRVTYEQYF. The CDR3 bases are TGCGCCAGCAGCCAAGGATCGGACAGGGTTACCTACGAGCAGTACTTC.

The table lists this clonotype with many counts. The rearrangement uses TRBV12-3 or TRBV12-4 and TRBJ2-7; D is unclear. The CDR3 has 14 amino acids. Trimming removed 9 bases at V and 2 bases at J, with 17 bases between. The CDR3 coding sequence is TGTGCCAGTACACAATACTCGGTCGCCTACGAGCAGTACTTC. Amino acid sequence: CASTQYSVAYEQYF.

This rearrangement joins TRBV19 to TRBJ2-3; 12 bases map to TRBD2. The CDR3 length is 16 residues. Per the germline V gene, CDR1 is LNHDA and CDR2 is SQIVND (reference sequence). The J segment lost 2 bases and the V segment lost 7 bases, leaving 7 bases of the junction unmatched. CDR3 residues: CASTPTSGGSTDTQYF. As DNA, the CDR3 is TGTGCCAGTACTCCGACTAGCGGGGGATCCACAGATACGCAGTATTTT.

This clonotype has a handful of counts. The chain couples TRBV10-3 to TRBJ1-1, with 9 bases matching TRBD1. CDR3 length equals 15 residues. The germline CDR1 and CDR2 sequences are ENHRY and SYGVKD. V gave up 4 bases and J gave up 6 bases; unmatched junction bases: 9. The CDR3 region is CAISAPGQGSPEAFF. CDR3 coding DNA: TGTGCCATCAGTGCGCCGGGACAGGGAAGCCCTGAAGCTTTCTTT.

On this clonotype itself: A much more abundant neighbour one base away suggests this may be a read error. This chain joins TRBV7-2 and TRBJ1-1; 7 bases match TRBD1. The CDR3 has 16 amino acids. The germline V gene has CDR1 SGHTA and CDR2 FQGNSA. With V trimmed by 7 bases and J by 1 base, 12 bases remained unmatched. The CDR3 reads CASKLVRDSSNTEAFF. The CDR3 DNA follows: TGTGCCAGCAAGCTAGTCCGGGACAGCTCGAACACTGAAGCTTTCTTT.

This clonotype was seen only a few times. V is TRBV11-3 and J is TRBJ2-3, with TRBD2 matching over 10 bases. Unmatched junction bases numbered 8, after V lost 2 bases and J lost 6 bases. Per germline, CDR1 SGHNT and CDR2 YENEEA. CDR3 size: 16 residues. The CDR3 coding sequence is TGTGCCAGCAGCTTAATGGTAGCGGGAGGTCTCGATACGCAGTATTTT. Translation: CASSLMVAGGLDTQYF.

The CDR3, as DNA: TGTGCCACCAGCGAATTGGACAGGGGCTCTGGAAACACCATATATTTT. Translated, it gives CATSELDRGSGNTIYF. The V call is TRBV15, the J call TRBJ1-3; 9 nucleotides line up with TRBD1. The CDR3 covers 16 residues. V dropped 5 bases and J dropped 0; count of bases not matched to a gene: 5. The V gene's germline CDR1 is LNHNV and CDR2 YYDKDF (reference sequence). Full variable domain (remainder filled in from reference TRBV15 and TRBJ1-3): DAMVIQNPRYQVTQFGKPVTLSCSQTLNHNVMYWYQQKSSQAPKLLFHYYDKDFNNEADTPDNFQSRRPNTSFCFLDIRSPGLGDTAMYLCATSELDRGSGNTIYFGEGSWLTVV.

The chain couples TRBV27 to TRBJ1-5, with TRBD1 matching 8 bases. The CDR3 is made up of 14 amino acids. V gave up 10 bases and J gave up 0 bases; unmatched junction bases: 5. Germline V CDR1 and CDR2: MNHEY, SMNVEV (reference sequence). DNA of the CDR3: TGTGCCACTGCGGACAGGGATAGCAATCAGCCCCAGCATTTT. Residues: CATADRDSNQPQHF.

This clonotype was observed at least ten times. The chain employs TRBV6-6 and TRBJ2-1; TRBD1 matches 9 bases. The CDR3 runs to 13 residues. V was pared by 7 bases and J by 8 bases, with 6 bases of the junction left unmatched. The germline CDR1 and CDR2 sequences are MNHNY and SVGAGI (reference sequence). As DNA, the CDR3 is TGTGCCAGCACCGGACAGGGGAGGGATGAGCAGTTCTTC. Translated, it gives CASTGQGRDEQFF.

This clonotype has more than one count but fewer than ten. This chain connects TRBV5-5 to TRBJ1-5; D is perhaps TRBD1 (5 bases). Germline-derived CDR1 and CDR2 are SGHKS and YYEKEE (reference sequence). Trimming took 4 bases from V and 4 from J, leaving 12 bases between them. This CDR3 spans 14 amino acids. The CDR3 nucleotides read TGTGCCAGCAGCGTGAATTCAGGGAATCAGCCCCAGCATTTT. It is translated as CASSVNSGNQPQHF.

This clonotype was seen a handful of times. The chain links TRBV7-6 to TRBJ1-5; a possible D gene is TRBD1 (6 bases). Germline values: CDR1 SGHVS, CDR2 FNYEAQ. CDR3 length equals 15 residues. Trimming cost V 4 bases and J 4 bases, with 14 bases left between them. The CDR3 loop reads CASSSHRDLNQPQHF. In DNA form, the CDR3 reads TGTGCCAGCAGCTCTCACAGGGATTTGAATCAGCCCCAGCATTTT. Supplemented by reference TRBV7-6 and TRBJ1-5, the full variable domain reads GAGVSQSPRYKVTKRGQDVALRCDPISGHVSLYWYRQALGQGPEFLTYFNYEAQQDKSGLPNDRFSAERPEGSISTLTIQRTEQRDSAMYRCASSSHRDLNQPQHFGDGTRLSIL.

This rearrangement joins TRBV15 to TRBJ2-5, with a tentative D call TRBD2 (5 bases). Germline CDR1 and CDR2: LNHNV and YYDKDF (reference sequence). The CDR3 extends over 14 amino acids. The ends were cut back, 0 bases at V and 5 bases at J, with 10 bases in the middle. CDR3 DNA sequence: TGTGCCACCAGCAGAGATTCCGGAGGCGAGACCCAGTACTTC. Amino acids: CATSRDSGGETQYF.

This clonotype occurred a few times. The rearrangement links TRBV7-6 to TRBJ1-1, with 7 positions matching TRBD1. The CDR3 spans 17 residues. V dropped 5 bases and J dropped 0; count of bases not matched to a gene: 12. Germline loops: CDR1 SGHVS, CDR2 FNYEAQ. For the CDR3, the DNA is TGTGCCAGCAGCGCACCGGGACAGAATGACATGAACACTGAAGCTTTCTTT. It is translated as CASSAPGQNDMNTEAFF.

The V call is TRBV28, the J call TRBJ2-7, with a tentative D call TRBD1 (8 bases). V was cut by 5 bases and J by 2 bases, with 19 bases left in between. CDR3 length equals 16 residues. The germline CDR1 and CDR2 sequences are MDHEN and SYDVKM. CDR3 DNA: TGTGCCAGCAGTACGGACAGGGAGGGTTTAGCCTACGAGCAGTACTTC. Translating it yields CASSTDREGLAYEQYF.

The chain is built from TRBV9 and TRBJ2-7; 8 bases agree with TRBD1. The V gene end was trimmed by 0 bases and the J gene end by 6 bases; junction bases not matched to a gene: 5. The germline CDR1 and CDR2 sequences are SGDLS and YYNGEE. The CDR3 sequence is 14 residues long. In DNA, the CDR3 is TGTGCCAGCAGCGTAGCAGACAGGGGCGGCGAGCAGTACTTC. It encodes CASSVADRGGEQYF.

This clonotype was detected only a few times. CDR3 sequence (DNA): TGTGCCAGCACCGTCCCGGGAGACCCTAAAGAGACCCAGTACTTC. It codes for CASTVPGDPKETQYF. This chain links TRBV7-9 with TRBJ2-5; D possibly corresponds to TRBD2 (6 bases). This CDR3 comprises 15 residues. Trimming pared 7 bases from V and 3 bases from J, leaving 18 bases between. Germline CDR1 and CDR2: SEHNR and FQNEAQ (reference sequence).

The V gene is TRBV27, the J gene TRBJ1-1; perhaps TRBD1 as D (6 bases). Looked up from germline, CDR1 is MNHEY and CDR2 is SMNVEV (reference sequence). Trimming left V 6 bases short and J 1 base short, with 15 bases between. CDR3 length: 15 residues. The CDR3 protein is CASRPIGGKNTEAFF. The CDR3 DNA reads TGTGCCAGCAGGCCAATAGGGGGGAAGAACACTGAAGCTTTCTTT.

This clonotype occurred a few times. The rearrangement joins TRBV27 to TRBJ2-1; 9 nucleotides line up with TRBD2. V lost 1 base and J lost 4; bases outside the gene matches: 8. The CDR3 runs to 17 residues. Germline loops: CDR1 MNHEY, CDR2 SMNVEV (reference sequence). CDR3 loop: CASSLLASGNQYNEQFF. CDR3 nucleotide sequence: TGTGCCAGCAGTTTATTGGCTAGCGGGAACCAATACAATGAGCAGTTCTTC.

CDR3 coding DNA: TGTGCCAGCAGTCTGGTCGGCGATGGGTACGAGCAGTACTTC. Residues: CASSLVGDGYEQYF. The V gene is TRBV7-9, the J gene TRBJ2-7; the D is unclear. Trimming left V 6 bases short and J 4 bases short, with 16 bases between. Germline V gene data show CDR1 as SEHNR and CDR2 as FQNEAQ (reference sequence). This CDR3 has 14 residues.

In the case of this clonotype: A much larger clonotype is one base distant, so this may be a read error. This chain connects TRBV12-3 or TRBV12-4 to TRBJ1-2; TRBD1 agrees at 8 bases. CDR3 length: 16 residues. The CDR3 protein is CAVRRTGQDFNYSYTF. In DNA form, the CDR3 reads TGTGCCGTACGTCGAACGGGACAGGATTTTAACTATAGCTACACCTTC.